A single sample is the source of the 32 T cell receptor beta chains below, sequenced in a study of T cell responses to AZD1222 COVID-19 vaccine (dated by TCRdb to the early 2020s). To prepare the library, the immunoSEQ multiplex PCR assay was applied. TCRdb retrieved this table from immuneACCESS and kept in-frame rearrangements only. Not all clones are present; in checked studies, unresolved V genes account for under half, and no reason is known for the remainder. Recorded for this sample are 100,000 to 150,000 clones; just over 90% of them occurred a single time. The ten largest clones take up about 1.1% of the sample. According to the study, the label for this sample's time point signals: about 28 days (+/-7) after the second vaccine dose. The sample in question was peripheral blood, obtained 28 days after the second AZD1222 dose. The receptors derive from an adult who received the AZD1222 COVID-19 vaccine.

The chain couples TRBV15 to TRBJ2-3; D unresolved. In germline, CDR1 is LNHNV, CDR2 YYDKDF (reference sequence). The CDR3 spans 16 residues. V gave up 0 bases and J gave up 2 bases, with 12 bases separating them. CDR3 region: CATSRDLGESTDTQYF. CDR3 coding DNA: TGTGCCACCAGCAGAGATCTAGGAGAATCCACAGATACGCAGTATTTT.

This chain connects TRBV20-1 to TRBJ1-1; D is undetermined. This CDR3 has 11 residues. Germline CDR1 and CDR2: DFQATT and SNEGSKA (reference sequence). Trimming stripped 7 bases from V and 3 bases from J, with 9 bases between. The CDR3 here is CSVRRDTEAFF. CDR3 nucleotides: TGCAGTGTCAGACGAGACACTGAAGCTTTCTTT.

The CDR3 sequence: CASSFVARGEQYF. CDR3 nucleotides: TGTGCCAGCAGTTTCGTCGCGAGGGGGGAGCAGTACTTC. This chain connects TRBV28 to TRBJ2-7; possibly TRBD1 for D (6 bases). Trimming removed 3 bases at V and 7 bases at J, with 13 bases between. This CDR3 region has 13 residues. Germline V gene sequence: CDR1 MDHEN, CDR2 SYDVKM.

This clone was seen only a few times. The chain couples TRBV6-5 to TRBJ1-2; D possibly corresponds to TRBD1 (5 bases). Germline V gene lookup returns CDR1 MNHEY and CDR2 SVGAGI. The V gene lost 8 bases and the J gene lost 4 bases, with 11 bases spanning the gap. The CDR3 length is 12 residues. The CDR3 nucleotides read TGTGCCAGCGGGGGGACCTTCTATGGCTACACCTTC. Amino acids: CASGGTFYGYTF.

The CDR3 reads CASGGLYGKLFF. The CDR3 DNA reads as TGTGCCAGTGGGGGGCTATACGGAAAACTGTTTTTT. The chain combines TRBV19 with TRBJ1-4; D may be TRBD1 (6 bases). From germline, CDR1 is LNHDA and CDR2 SQIVND (reference sequence). Trimming removed 8 bases at V and 10 bases at J, with 14 bases between. This CDR3 region has 12 residues.

The chain uses TRBV6-1 and TRBJ1-2, with D perhaps matching TRBD1 (6 bases). CDR1 MNHNS and CDR2 SASEGT come from the germline V gene. CDR3 length equals 16 residues. V was shortened by 0 bases and J by 5 bases, with 16 bases between the two germline ends. The CDR3 region has the DNA TGTGCCAGCAGTGAAGCGAGAGGGGGACGGAATTATGGCTACACCTTC. This sequence encodes CASSEARGGRNYGYTF.

This clone was counted a single time. The gene calls are TRBV28 and TRBJ1-3, with D perhaps matching TRBD1 (5 bases). In germline, CDR1 is MDHEN, CDR2 SYDVKM. The CDR3 has 15 residues. Trimming took 5 bases from V and 0 from J, leaving 11 bases between them. Here the CDR3 reads CASSAGAYSGNTIYF. DNA for the CDR3: TGTGCCAGCAGTGCCGGGGCGTACTCTGGAAACACCATATATTTT.

This chain links TRBV20-1 with TRBJ1-1, with TRBD1 as a possible D gene (5 bases). Per germline, CDR1 DFQATT and CDR2 SNEGSKA (reference sequence). The CDR3 is 14 amino acids. V lost 3 bases to trimming and J lost 0 bases, with 11 bases between them. CDR3 sequence: CSASLGPLNTEAFF. As DNA, the CDR3 is TGCAGTGCTAGTCTGGGGCCATTGAACACTGAAGCTTTCTTT.

This rearrangement joins TRBV3-1 (or the pseudogene TRBV3-2) to TRBJ2-7; D could derive from TRBD1 or TRBD2 (7 bases each). The ends were cut back, 8 bases at V and 9 bases at J, with 20 bases in the middle. Germline assignment: CDR1 LGHDT and CDR2 YNNKEL (reference sequence). This CDR3 has 13 residues. CDR3 DNA sequence: TGTGCCAGCGGATGGACTAGGGGGCCTCGGCAGTACTTC. Translation gives CASGWTRGPRQYF.

V gene TRBV3-1 (or the pseudogene TRBV3-2) combines with J gene TRBJ1-2; D remains ambiguous. Germline lookup yields CDR1 LGHDT and CDR2 YNNKEL (reference sequence). CDR3 length: 12 amino acids. V was cut by 5 bases and J by 5 bases, with 9 bases left in between. The CDR3: CASSAVSYGYTF. CDR3 coding DNA: TGTGCCAGCAGCGCAGTGAGTTATGGCTACACCTTC.

This clone turned up a few times. This chain joins TRBV24-1 and TRBJ2-7; 9 bases agree with TRBD1. V lost 9 bases, J lost 6 bases, and 8 bases stayed unmatched. The CDR3 consists of 13 residues. CDR1 and CDR2 from the germline V gene are KGHDR and SFDVKD. This CDR3 is CATGGQGESEQYF. The CDR3 nucleotides are TGTGCCACCGGGGGACAGGGCGAGAGCGAGCAGTACTTC.

This clone came up a few times. Within the sample, other DNA sequences also encode this same CDR3. The chain employs TRBV3-1 (or the pseudogene TRBV3-2) and TRBJ1-2; D possibly corresponds to TRBD1 (5 bases). Trimming stripped 4 bases from V and 4 bases from J, with 7 bases between. The CDR3 is 12 residues long. Germline V gene lookup returns CDR1 LGHDT and CDR2 YNNKEL (reference sequence). The CDR3 coding sequence is TGTGCCAGCAGCCCTGGGGGCTATGGCTACACCTTC. This codes for CASSPGGYGYTF.

The chain has TRBV5-1 and TRBJ2-1, with 9 bases aligning to TRBD1. The germline gives CDR1 SGHRS, CDR2 YFSETQ. This CDR3 spans 16 amino acids. V lost 1 base to trimming and J lost 7 bases; unmatched junction nucleotides: 9. The CDR3 loop reads CASSLTTGGGGNEQFF. CDR3 DNA: TGCGCCAGCAGCTTGACGACAGGGGGAGGCGGGAATGAGCAGTTCTTC.

This chain connects TRBV7-3 to TRBJ1-1; D gene uncertain. Per germline, CDR1 SGHTA and CDR2 FQGTGA. V was trimmed by 4 bases and J by 6 bases, leaving 6 bases between them. CDR3 size: 11 residues. The CDR3: CASSSLSEAFF. CDR3 nucleotides: TGTGCCAGCAGCTCCTTGTCTGAAGCTTTCTTT.

The chain links TRBV30 to TRBJ2-1, with 8 bases matching TRBD2. This CDR3 is 17 amino acids long. The germline gives CDR1 GTSNPN, CDR2 SVGIG (reference sequence). The V and J ends lost 5 bases and 3 bases, in that order; junction bases with no gene match: 15. The CDR3 bases are TGTGCCTGGGACCCCGCAGAGCGGGAGATCGGCTACAATGAGCAGTTCTTC. Amino acid sequence: CAWDPAEREIGYNEQFF.

This clone was observed a single time. The CDR3 sequence: CASSQQLTSGRAAVQYF. The CDR3 region has the DNA TGTGCCAGCAGCCAACAACTCACTAGCGGGAGGGCCGCCGTGCAGTACTTC. The chain combines TRBV14 with TRBJ2-7; 13 bases agree with TRBD2. V lost 2 bases, J lost 9 bases, and 13 bases stayed unmatched. The germline CDR1 and CDR2 sequences are SGHDN and FVKESK. This CDR3 has 17 amino acids.

This clone was picked up a small number of times. The V gene is TRBV19, the J gene TRBJ1-5; D is unresolved. The CDR3 sequence is 13 residues long. CDR1 is LNHDA, CDR2 SQIVND, per germline (reference sequence). Trimming shortened V by 6 bases and J by 9 bases, and 15 bases separated the two germline ends. The CDR3 sequence: CASSLQVMTPQHF. CDR3 bases: TGTGCCAGTAGCCTTCAGGTTATGACGCCCCAGCATTTT.

The CDR3 nucleotides read TGCGCCAGCCGTTCGCTGGGGGGCACTGAAGCTTTCTTT. Protein: CASRSLGGTEAFF. This chain uses TRBV5-1 with TRBJ1-1, with D tentatively TRBD1 (5 bases). Germline-derived CDR1 and CDR2 are SGHRS and YFSETQ. V lost 7 bases, J lost 4 bases, and 14 bases lay in between. The length of the CDR3 is 13 residues.

This clone was recorded once. The chain recombines TRBV5-4 with TRBJ1-1; D ambiguous. V lost 0 bases and J 2 bases, leaving 14 bases between the germline ends. Germline CDR1 SGHNT, CDR2 YYREEE (reference sequence). CDR3 length: 16 amino acids. The CDR3 region is CASSLARQSGNTEAFF. DNA of the CDR3: TGTGCCAGCAGCTTGGCCCGCCAGTCGGGAAACACTGAAGCTTTCTTT.

The chain employs TRBV28 and TRBJ1-2; no reliable D call. V shed 3 bases and J shed 8 bases, with 7 bases lying between them. Germline V lookup: CDR1 MDHEN, CDR2 SYDVKM. The CDR3 has 11 residues. The CDR3 region is CASSFFLGYTF. CDR3 bases: TGTGCCAGCAGTTTCTTCCTCGGCTACACCTTC.

The chain recombines TRBV9 with TRBJ2-1; TRBD2 matches 10 bases. The J segment lost 9 bases and the V segment lost 4 bases, leaving 10 bases of the junction unmatched. The CDR3 has 15 amino acids. Germline values: CDR1 SGDLS, CDR2 YYNGEE. CDR3 sequence reads: CASSPSSGSITEQFF. As DNA, the CDR3 is TGTGCCAGCAGCCCTTCTAGCGGGAGTATCACTGAGCAGTTCTTC.

The chain recombines TRBV5-5 with TRBJ1-5, with D possibly matching TRBD1 (5 bases). The V end was cut by 2 bases, the J end by 11 bases, with 14 bases between. The CDR3 is 13 residues long. Germline values: CDR1 SGHKS, CDR2 YYEKEE (reference sequence). CDR3 sequence reads: CASSLTTGPAQHF. In DNA, the CDR3 is TGTGCCAGCAGCTTAACAACAGGACCAGCCCAGCATTTT. The variable domain in full, with the rest retrieved from reference TRBV5-5 and TRBJ1-5, is DAGVTQSPTHLIKTRGQQVTLRCSPISGHKSVSWYQQVLGQGPQFIFQYYEKEERGRGNFPDRFSARQFPNYSSELNVNALLLGDSALYLCASSLTTGPAQHFGDGTRLSIL.

The V and J genes are TRBV19 and TRBJ1-2; TRBD1 aligns across 7 bases. With V trimmed by 7 bases and J by 2 bases, 4 bases remained unmatched. CDR3 length: 13 residues. Germline CDR1 and CDR2: LNHDA and SQIVND (reference sequence). CDR3 protein: CASTPTGNYGYTF. The CDR3, as DNA: TGTGCCAGTACCCCGACAGGGAACTATGGCTACACCTTC.

The CDR3 sequence is CASSLHGRSSSYEQYF. The CDR3 DNA reads TGTGCCAGCAGTTTACATGGACGGTCGAGCTCCTACGAGCAGTACTTC. The J gene is TRBJ2-7, the V gene TRBV27; D gene unclear. V lost 2 bases, J lost 0 bases, and 14 bases lay in between. Germline V gene sequence: CDR1 MNHEY, CDR2 SMNVEV (reference sequence). The CDR3 covers 16 residues.

The chain couples TRBV19 to TRBJ2-7, with D unresolved. Looked up from germline, CDR1 is LNHDA and CDR2 is SQIVND (reference sequence). CDR3 length equals 17 residues. V was trimmed by 5 bases and J by 0 bases, leaving 20 bases between them. The CDR3 region is CASSQIGPGRLSYEQYF. CDR3 sequence (DNA): TGTGCCAGTAGTCAAATAGGTCCGGGCCGACTCTCCTACGAGCAGTACTTC. Drawing the rest from reference TRBV19 and TRBJ2-7, the complete variable domain is DGGITQSPKYLFRKEGQNVTLSCEQNLNHDAMYWYRQDPGQGLRLIYYSQIVNDFQKGDIAEGYSVSREKKESFPLTVTSAQKNPTAFYLCASSQIGPGRLSYEQYFGPGTRLTVT.

This chain joins TRBV30 and TRBJ1-5; the D gene is possibly TRBD1 (6 bases). The V end lost 5 bases, the J end lost 0 bases, and 11 bases lay between the germline ends. In germline, CDR1 is GTSNPN, CDR2 SVGIG (reference sequence). This CDR3 is 14 amino acids long. The CDR3 nucleotides read TGTGCCTGGGCAGGGGCCACTAGCAATCAGCCCCAGCATTTT. It translates to CAWAGATSNQPQHF.

The chain links TRBV7-3 to TRBJ2-7, with a tentative D call TRBD1 (6 bases). V was shortened by 5 bases and J by 2 bases, with 10 bases between the two germline ends. Germline V gene lookup returns CDR1 SGHTA and CDR2 FQGTGA. The length of the CDR3 is 13 residues. The CDR3 here is CASSRDTTYEQYF. The CDR3 DNA follows: TGTGCCAGCAGCCGGGACACCACCTACGAGCAGTACTTC.

The rearrangement links TRBV18 to TRBJ2-5, with D unclear. Deletions cut 2 bases from V and 6 bases from J, with 19 bases between. The CDR3 covers 16 residues. Germline V CDR1 and CDR2: KGHSH, LQKENI. For the CDR3, the DNA is TGTGCCAGCTCACCAAGGCCCCAAAGGACGTTGCAGACCCAGTACTTC. Translating gives CASSPRPQRTLQTQYF.

The J gene is TRBJ2-3, the V gene TRBV27; D is possibly TRBD2 (5 bases). CDR1 is MNHEY, CDR2 SMNVEV, per germline (reference sequence). V dropped 0 bases and J dropped 1 base, with 11 bases sitting between them. The CDR3 consists of 16 residues. The CDR3 nucleotides are TGTGCCAGCAGTTTATCACCGGGAAGTGGCACAGATACGCAGTATTTT. It specifies CASSLSPGSGTDTQYF.

The chain joins TRBV5-8 to TRBJ2-1; TRBD1 is a possible D gene (6 bases). Trimming stripped 0 bases from V and 0 bases from J, with 10 bases between. Looked up from germline, CDR1 is SGHTS and CDR2 is YDEGEE. The CDR3 loop spans 16 amino acids. DNA of the CDR3: TGTGCCAGCAGCTTGGAGACAGGCAGCTCCTACAATGAGCAGTTCTTC. Amino acid sequence: CASSLETGSSYNEQFF.

This sequence joins TRBV5-6 and TRBJ2-5; D call uncertain. Germline-derived CDR1 and CDR2 are SGHDT and YYEEEE. The ends were cut back, 1 base at V and 5 bases at J, with 15 bases in the middle. CDR3 size: 15 residues. The CDR3 region is CASSLPNLVGETQYF. CDR3 nucleotide sequence: TGTGCCAGCAGCTTGCCTAATCTCGTTGGGGAGACCCAGTACTTC.

This clone was observed once. The chain links TRBV13 to TRBJ2-7, with 16 bases aligning to TRBD2. V shed 2 bases and J 6 bases; nucleotides not matched to a gene: 7. The V gene's germline CDR1 is PRHDT and CDR2 FYEKMQ (reference sequence). CDR3 length: 17 residues. CDR3 bases: TGTGCCAGCAGCTTACCGGGACTAGCGGGAGGGAAGAGCGAGCAGTACTTC. It codes for CASSLPGLAGGKSEQYF.